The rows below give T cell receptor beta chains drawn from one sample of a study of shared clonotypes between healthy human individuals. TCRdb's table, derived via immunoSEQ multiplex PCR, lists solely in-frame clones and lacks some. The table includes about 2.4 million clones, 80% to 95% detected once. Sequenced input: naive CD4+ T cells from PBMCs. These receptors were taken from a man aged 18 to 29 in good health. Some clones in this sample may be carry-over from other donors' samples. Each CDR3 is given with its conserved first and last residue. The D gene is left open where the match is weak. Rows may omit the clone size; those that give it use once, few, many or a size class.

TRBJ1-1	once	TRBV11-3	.	TGTGCCAGCAGCTTAAGTGGACAGCAAGCTTTCTTT	CASSLSGQQAFF
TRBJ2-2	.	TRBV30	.	TGTGCCTGGAGTGTACTAAGGGCCGGGGAGCTGTTTTTT	CAWSVLRAGELFF
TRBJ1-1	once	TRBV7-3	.	TGTGCCAGCAGCTTAACCCCGGGACGGAACACTGAAGCTTTCTTT	CASSLTPGRNTEAFF
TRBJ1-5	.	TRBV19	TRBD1	TGTGCCAGTAGTGCCCCAAGACAGGGGAACTCTGGCGCCCAGCATTTT	CASSAPRQGNSGAQHF
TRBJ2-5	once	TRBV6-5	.	TGTGCGTTCAGGAAGGGACCTCAAGAGACCCAGTACTTC	CAFRKGPQETQYF
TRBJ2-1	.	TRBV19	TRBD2	TGTGCCAGCCGGGGGGAGGGAGGCTACAATGAGCAGTTCTTC	CASRGEGGYNEQFF
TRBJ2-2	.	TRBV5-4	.	TGTGCCAGCAGCACTGGGCAGGGGGGACTCACCGGGGAGCTGTTTTTT	CASSTGQGGLTGELFF
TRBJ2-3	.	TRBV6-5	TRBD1	TGTGCCAGCAGTAACGGACAGGGGGCACCGTATTTT	CASSNGQGAPYF
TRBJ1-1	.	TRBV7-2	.	TGTGCCAGCAGCTCGCCGGGACGGCTTTTGAACACTGAAGCTTTCTTT	CASSSPGRLLNTEAFF
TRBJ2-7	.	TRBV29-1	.	TGCAGTGTCAGGGGAGTCCCCTACGAGCAGTACTTC	CSVRGVPYEQYF
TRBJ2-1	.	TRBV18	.	TGTGCCAGCTCACCACCAAACGGGGTCCATGAGCAGTTCTTC	CASSPPNGVHEQFF
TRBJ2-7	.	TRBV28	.	TGTGCCAGCAACTCCTGGGACGCCGGCTCCTACGAGCAGTACTTC	CASNSWDAGSYEQYF
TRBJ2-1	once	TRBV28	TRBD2	TGTGCCAGCAGCACTACTAGCGGGAGTATGAATGAGCAGTTCTTC	CASSTTSGSMNEQFF
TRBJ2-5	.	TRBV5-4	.	TGTGCCAGCAGTTCGACCGGGTGGGAAGAGACCCAGTACTTC	CASSSTGWEETQYF
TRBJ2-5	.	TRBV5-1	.	TGCGCCAGCAGCTTGGAGGGGCTTACCCTGGAGACCCAGTACTTC	CASSLEGLTLETQYF
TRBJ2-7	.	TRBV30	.	TGTGCCTCCGGGGGTGAAGTCTACGAGCAGTACTTC	CASGGEVYEQYF
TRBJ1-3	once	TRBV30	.	TGTGCCTGGAGTGTCAATACTGGAAACACCATATATTTT	CAWSVNTGNTIYF
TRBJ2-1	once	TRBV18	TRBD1	TGTGCCAGCTCACCACAGGACAGGGCCTACAATGAGCAGTTCTTC	CASSPQDRAYNEQFF
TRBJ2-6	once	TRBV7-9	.	TGTGCCAGCAGCTCGCGGGCCAACGTCCTGACTTTC	CASSSRANVLTF
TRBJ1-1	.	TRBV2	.	TGTGCCAGCAAGGTGGCTTCTTTAGACACTGAAGCTTTCTTT	CASKVASLDTEAFF
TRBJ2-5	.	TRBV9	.	TGTGCCAGCAGCGTAGCTACATTGGGCGCCGGGGCGGGTCCACAAGAGACCCAGTACTTC	CASSVATLGAGAGPQETQYF
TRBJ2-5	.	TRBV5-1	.	TGCGCCAGCACCATTACGACAGGAAGGGAGACCCAGTACTTC	CASTITTGRETQYF
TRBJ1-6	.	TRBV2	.	TGTGCCAGCACCGGACCGTCGCGGACACCCCTCCACTTT	CASTGPSRTPLHF
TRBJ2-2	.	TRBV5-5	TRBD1	TGTGCCAGCAGCAAGACAGGGGAAAAGACCGGGGAGCTGTTTTTT	CASSKTGEKTGELFF
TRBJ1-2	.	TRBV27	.	TGTGCCAGCAGTTCGGGGTATGGCTACACCTTC	CASSSGYGYTF
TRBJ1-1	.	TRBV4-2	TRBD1	TGTGCCAGCAGCCTCGCCGGGACAGGGGGCATTAAGACTGAAGCTTTCTTT	CASSLAGTGGIKTEAFF
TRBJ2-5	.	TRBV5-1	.	TGCGCCAGCAGCTTTGCCTCACAAGAGACCCAGTACTTC	CASSFASQETQYF
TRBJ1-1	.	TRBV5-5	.	TGTGCCAGCAGCTTGTCAGACTACACTGAAGCTTTCTTT	CASSLSDYTEAFF
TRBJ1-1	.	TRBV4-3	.	TGCGCCAGCAGCCAAGATCTTTACAGGAACACTGAAGCTTTCTTT	CASSQDLYRNTEAFF
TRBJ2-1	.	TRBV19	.	TGTGCCAGTAGTAACCTCGACAATGAGCAGTTCTTC	CASSNLDNEQFF
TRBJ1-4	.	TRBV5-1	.	TGCGCCAGCAGCATGACCGGGACGGAAAATGAAAAACTGTTTTTT	CASSMTGTENEKLFF
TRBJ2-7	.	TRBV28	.	TGTGCCAGCAGGAGAACAGGAGTATCCTACGAGCAGTACTTC	CASRRTGVSYEQYF
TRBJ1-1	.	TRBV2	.	TGTGCCAGCAGTGTGACAGTCACTGAAGCTTTCTTT	CASSVTVTEAFF
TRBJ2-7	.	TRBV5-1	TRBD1	TGCGCCAGCAGCTTGGGGCAGGGGGCGGTGGAGCAGTACTTC	CASSLGQGAVEQYF
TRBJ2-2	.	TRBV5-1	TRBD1	TGCGCCAGCAGCCGACAGGGGGTATCGAACACCGGGGAGCTGTTTTTT	CASSRQGVSNTGELFF
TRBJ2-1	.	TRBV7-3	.	TGTGCCAGCAGCTTATTCTCGCACAATGAGCAGTTCTTC	CASSLFSHNEQFF
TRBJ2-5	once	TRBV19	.	TGTGCCAGTAGTATAATGGGGATAGGTGCCCAGTACTTC	CASSIMGIGAQYF
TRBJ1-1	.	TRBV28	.	TGTGCCAGCAGTAGGGGCGGGAGAATCACTGAAGCTTTCTTT	CASSRGGRITEAFF
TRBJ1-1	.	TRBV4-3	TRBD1	TGCGCCAGCAGCCCTACAGGGGGCGGAAATTGGGGCACTGAAGCTTTCTTT	CASSPTGGGNWGTEAFF
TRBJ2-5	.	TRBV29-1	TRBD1	TGCAGCGCCTCAGGGGGCAGTTTGGCCCAGTACTTC	CSASGGSLAQYF
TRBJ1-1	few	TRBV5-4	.	TGTGCCAGCAGCTTGCGGCTGGAGAACACTGAAGCTTTCTTT	CASSLRLENTEAFF